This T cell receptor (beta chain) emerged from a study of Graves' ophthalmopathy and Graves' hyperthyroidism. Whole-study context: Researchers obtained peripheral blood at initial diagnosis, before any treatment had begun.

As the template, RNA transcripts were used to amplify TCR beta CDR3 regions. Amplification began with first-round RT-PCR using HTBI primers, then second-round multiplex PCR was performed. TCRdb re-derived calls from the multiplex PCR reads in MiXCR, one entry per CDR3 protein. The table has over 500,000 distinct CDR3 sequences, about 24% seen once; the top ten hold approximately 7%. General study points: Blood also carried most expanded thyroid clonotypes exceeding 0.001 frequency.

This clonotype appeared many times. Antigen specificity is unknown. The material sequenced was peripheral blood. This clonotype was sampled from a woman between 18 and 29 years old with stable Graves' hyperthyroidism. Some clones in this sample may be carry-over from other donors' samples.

The DNA of the CDR3 is TGTGCCAGCAGTCCCCGACAGGGCGGCTACACCTTC. This codes for CASSPRQGGYTF. The chain links TRBV12-3 or TRBV12-4 to TRBJ1-2; TRBD1 matches 7 bases. The CDR3 length is 12 residues. The V gene end was trimmed by 5 bases and the J gene end by 8 bases; junction bases not matched to a gene: 5.